This TCR beta chain appears in the sequencing data of a study of cytomegalovirus exposure and HLA in healthy donors. This clone has only a few counts. Its cognate antigen is unknown. Overall study results and limits: According to the study, roughly 180 TCR beta chains were cytomegalovirus-associated.

It was with 60 Vbeta and 13 Jbeta primers that the PCR ran. This table comes from immunoSEQ multiplex PCR, and its TCRdb copy is limited to in-frame clones, with some not included. The sample has 90,000 to 150,000 clones, roughly 71% seen once. Sequenced material: PBMCs. The receptor comes from a woman in her 40s in good health and CMV-seropositive.

The CDR3 nucleotides are TGTGCCAGCAGCTCGCTAGGGACTAGCGGCAATGAGCAGTTCTTC. Residues: CASSSLGTSGNEQFF. J is TRBJ2-1 and V is TRBV7-2; 11 bases agree with TRBD2. The CDR3 covers 15 residues. The V segment lost 4 bases and the J segment 6 bases; nucleotides outside the gene matches: 5. The germline V gene has CDR1 SGHTA and CDR2 FQGNSA.